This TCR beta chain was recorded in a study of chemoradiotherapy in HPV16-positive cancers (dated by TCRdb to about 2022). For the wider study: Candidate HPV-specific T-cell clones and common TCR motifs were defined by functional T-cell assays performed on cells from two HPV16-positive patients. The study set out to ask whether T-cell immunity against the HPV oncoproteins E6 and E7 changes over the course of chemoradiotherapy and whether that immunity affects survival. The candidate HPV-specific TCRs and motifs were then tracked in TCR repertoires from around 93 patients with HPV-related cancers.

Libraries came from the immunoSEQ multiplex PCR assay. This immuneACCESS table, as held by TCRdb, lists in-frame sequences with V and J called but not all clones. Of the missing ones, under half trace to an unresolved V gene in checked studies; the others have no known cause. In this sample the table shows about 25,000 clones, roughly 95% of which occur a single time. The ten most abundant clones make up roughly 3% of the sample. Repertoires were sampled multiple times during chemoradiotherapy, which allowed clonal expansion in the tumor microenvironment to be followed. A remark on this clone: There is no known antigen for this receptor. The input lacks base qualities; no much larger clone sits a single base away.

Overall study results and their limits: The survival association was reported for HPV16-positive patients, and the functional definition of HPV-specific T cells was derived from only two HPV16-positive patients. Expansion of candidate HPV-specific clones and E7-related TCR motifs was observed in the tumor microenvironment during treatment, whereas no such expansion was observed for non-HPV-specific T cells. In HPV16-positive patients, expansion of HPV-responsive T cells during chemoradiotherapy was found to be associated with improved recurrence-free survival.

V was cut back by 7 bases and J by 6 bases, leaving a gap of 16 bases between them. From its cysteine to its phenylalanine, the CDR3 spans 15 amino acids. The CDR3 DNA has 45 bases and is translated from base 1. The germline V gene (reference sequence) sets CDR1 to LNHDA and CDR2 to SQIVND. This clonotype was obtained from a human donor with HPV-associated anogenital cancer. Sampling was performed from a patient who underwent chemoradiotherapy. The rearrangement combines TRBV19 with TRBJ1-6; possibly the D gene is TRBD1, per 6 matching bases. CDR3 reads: CASTIVGQPNSPLHF. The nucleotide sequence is TGTGCCAGTACTATCGTGGGACAACCTAATTCACCCCTCCACTTT.